This T cell receptor (beta chain) was retrieved from a study of T cell responses to AZD1222 COVID-19 vaccine. Points from the study as a whole: CD4 TCRs associated with vaccination spanned spike, dominating at 160-218 and 743-854. Most donors were white British and more were female, and clonal diversity was possibly underestimated.

In its sample, this clone was seen once. Its target is not known. Trimming removed 7 bases from V and 0 bases from J, with 16 bases in between. Germline V lookup: CDR1 GTSNPN, CDR2 SVGIG (reference sequence). The CDR3 is 16 amino acids. The repertoire was sequenced with immunoSEQ multiplex PCR; TCRdb's copy has only in-frame clones and lacks some. The table records roughly 70,000 clones, 80% to 90% of them present only once. Pooling covered second doses at about 4 or about 12 weeks. The chain employs TRBV30 and TRBJ1-6; D is ambiguous. The source of this sequence is an adult who received the AZD1222 COVID-19 vaccine. The source was peripheral blood, collected 28 days after the second AZD1222 dose. CDR3 sequence: CASRGEGSSYNSPLHF. CDR3 DNA: TGTGCCTCCCGAGGCGAGGGCAGCTCCTATAATTCACCCCTCCACTTT.